Below, 9 T cell receptor beta chains from the same sample are listed, as sequenced in a study of cytomegalovirus exposure and HLA in healthy donors. The assay was immunoSEQ multiplex PCR, and TCRdb's table has in-frame clones only and misses some. The sample has 95,000 to 150,000 clones, 95% to 96% seen once. The specimen sequenced was PBMCs. These receptor sequences come from a man between 18 and 29 years old in good health and CMV-seronegative.

This clone has a handful of counts. The rearrangement uses TRBV9 and TRBJ2-3; D call uncertain. This CDR3 has 14 residues. Deletions cut 0 bases from V and 0 bases from J, with 5 bases between. The V gene's germline CDR1 is SGDLS and CDR2 YYNGEE. CDR3 nucleotides: TGTGCCAGCAGCGTAGACGGGAGCACAGATACGCAGTATTTT. Encoded protein: CASSVDGSTDTQYF.

The J gene is TRBJ1-2, the V gene TRBV6-5, with D unclear. This CDR3 region has 15 residues. With 5 bases removed from V and 5 bases from J, the gap between germline ends came to 18 bases. Germline V gene data show CDR1 as MNHEY and CDR2 as SVGAGI. Here the CDR3 DNA reads TGTGCCAGCAGTAATGGCATCGGGAATCGATATGGCTACACCTTC. As protein: CASSNGIGNRYGYTF.

The genes are TRBV29-1 and TRBJ2-5; possibly TRBD1 for D (6 bases). The CDR3 length is 12 residues. V gave up 6 bases and J gave up 4 bases, with 12 bases separating them. Germline-derived CDR1 and CDR2 are SQVTM and ANQGSEA. The chain's CDR3 is CSVTTGPETQYF. The CDR3 DNA reads as TGCAGCGTAACCACAGGGCCAGAGACCCAGTACTTC.

The gene calls are TRBV10-1 and TRBJ2-7; 8 bases are shared with TRBD1. With V trimmed by 3 bases and J by 2 bases, 12 bases remained unmatched. The CDR3 is made up of 17 amino acids. CDR1 and CDR2 from the germline V gene are WNHNN and SYGVQD (reference sequence). CDR3 region: CASSDPGTGCKPYEQYF. CDR3 sequence (DNA): TGCGCCAGCAGTGACCCCGGGACAGGTTGTAAGCCCTACGAGCAGTACTTC.

The rearrangement links TRBV5-4 to TRBJ1-2; TRBD1 matches 7 bases. V gave up 4 bases and J gave up 9 bases; unmatched junction bases: 12. The V gene's germline CDR1 is SGHNT and CDR2 YYREEE (reference sequence). This CDR3 spans 14 amino acids. CDR3 nucleotides: TGTGCCAGCAGCCCGCGAACAGGGGACGGAAGCTACACCTTC. It translates to CASSPRTGDGSYTF.

V gene TRBV27 combines with J gene TRBJ2-7, with a tentative D call TRBD1 (6 bases). This CDR3 is 13 amino acids long. CDR1 MNHEY and CDR2 SMNVEV come from the germline V gene (reference sequence). With 2 bases removed from V and 2 bases from J, the gap between germline ends came to 7 bases. As DNA, the CDR3 is TGTGCCAGCAGTTTACGGACAGCCTACGAGCAGTACTTC. It translates to CASSLRTAYEQYF.

This sequence joins TRBV6-4 and TRBJ2-2; 7 positions agree with TRBD1. With 0 bases clipped from V and 6 bases from J, the junction kept 1 base outside the gene matches. The CDR3 runs 14 residues. From germline, CDR1 is MRHNA and CDR2 SNTAGT. Here the CDR3 DNA reads TGTGCCAGCAGTGACTCAACAGGGGCCGGGGAGCTGTTTTTT. This encodes CASSDSTGAGELFF.

The chain joins TRBV14 to TRBJ1-1, with D possibly TRBD1 on 6 matching bases. CDR3 length: 15 residues. Germline V gene lookup returns CDR1 SGHDN and CDR2 FVKESK. V lost 0 bases and J lost 2, with 10 bases in between. The CDR3 bases are TGTGCCAGCAGCCAAGAATCAGGGGTCAACACTGAAGCTTTCTTT. Its protein product is CASSQESGVNTEAFF.

The rearrangement links TRBV6-1 to TRBJ2-1, with 8 nucleotides matching TRBD2. The germline V gene encodes CDR1 MNHNS and CDR2 SASEGT. Trimming at V came to 1 base and at J to 7 bases, leaving 6 bases not matched to a gene. The CDR3 runs 15 residues. The CDR3: CASSEERGGRNEQFF. Here the CDR3 DNA reads TGTGCCAGCAGTGAAGAGCGGGGCGGGAGGAATGAGCAGTTCTTC.